The clone carrying this T cell receptor (beta chain) showed up just once. The PCR made use of 60 Vbeta and 13 Jbeta primers. TCRdb's table, derived via immunoSEQ multiplex PCR, lists solely in-frame clones and lacks some. The sample lists about 180,000 clones, roughly 80% occurring once. This entry is derived from a study of cytomegalovirus exposure and HLA in healthy donors. The germline V gene encodes CDR1 SEHNR and CDR2 FQNEAQ (reference sequence). The CDR3 length is 16 residues. The V end lost 3 bases, the J end lost 1 base, and 13 bases lay between the germline ends. The sample was PBMCs. The sequence derives from a girl under 18 in good health and CMV-seropositive. The chain combines TRBV7-9 with TRBJ1-3; D possibly corresponds to TRBD1 (5 bases). The CDR3, as DNA: TGTGCCAGCAGCTTTACCGGACACCGATCTGGAAACACCATATATTTT. It specifies CASSFTGHRSGNTIYF.